The rows below give T cell receptor beta chains drawn from one sample of a study of regulatory T cells after allogeneic stem cell transplantation. Each CDR3 protein gets one entry after TCRdb re-called the 5' RACE reads with MiXCR. The table shows nearly 850 distinct CDR3 sequences, with just over 20% occurring only once. Sequencing used sorted CD4+ T cells from blood (whether regulatory or conventional is not recorded), obtained 30 days after allogeneic stem cell transplant. The receptors stem from a human patient who had an allogeneic stem cell transplant, so the T cells may come from the graft donor. The CDR3 runs from the conserved cysteine through the conserved F or W. The order of the fields is V gene, J gene, CDR3 length, D gene, clone size, CDR3 protein, CDR3 DNA. A D gene is named only where the DNA matches it firmly. Clone size is not always given. Where it is, it says once, few, many or a class for expanded clones.

V: TRBV7-2; J: TRBJ1-5; length: 12; D: .; size: .; CDR3: CASSFGNQPQHF; DNA: TGTGCCAGCAGCTTCGGCAATCAGCCCCAGCATTTT
V: TRBV7-8; J: TRBJ2-5; length: 12; D: .; size: .; CDR3: CASSLPGETQYF; DNA: TGTGCCAGCAGCCTCCCCGGGGAGACCCAGTACTTC
V: TRBV11-2; J: TRBJ1-5; length: 16; D: .; size: .; CDR3: CASSLGTGAGGEAQHF; DNA: TGTGCCAGCAGCTTAGGTACCGGGGCCGGGGGGGAAGCCCAGCATTTT
V: TRBV20-1; J: TRBJ2-3; length: 8; D: .; size: large; CDR3: CSARQLYF; DNA: TGCAGTGCTAGGCAATTGTATTTT
V: TRBV6-6; J: TRBJ1-5; length: 12; D: .; size: large; CDR3: CASSYSDQPQHF; DNA: TGTGCCAGCAGTTACTCAGATCAGCCCCAGCATTTT
V: TRBV10-3; J: TRBJ1-4; length: 13; D: .; size: .; CDR3: CAAKPATNEKLFF; DNA: TGTGCCGCCAAACCTGCGACTAATGAAAAACTGTTTTTT
V: TRBV29-1; J: TRBJ1-1; length: 15; D: TRBD1; size: .; CDR3: CSVVIPPGQGAEAFF; DNA: TGCAGCGTTGTAATACCACCGGGACAGGGTGCTGAAGCTTTCTTT
V: TRBV19; J: TRBJ1-2; length: 14; D: .; size: medium-sized; CDR3: CASSSSSLVYGYTF; DNA: TGTGCCAGTAGCTCCAGTAGTCTAGTTTATGGCTACACCTTC
V: TRBV16; J: TRBJ1-5; length: 13; D: .; size: large; CDR3: CASSLQQWQPQHF; DNA: TGTGCCAGCAGCCTTCAACAGTGGCAGCCCCAGCATTTT
V: TRBV18; J: TRBJ1-1; length: 15; D: .; size: .; CDR3: CASPPHGGTDTEAFF; DNA: TGTGCCAGCCCACCACACGGGGGGACCGACACTGAAGCCTTCTTT
V: TRBV5-1; J: TRBJ2-7; length: 16; D: .; size: large; CDR3: CASSLAGRGQTYEQYF; DNA: TGCGCCAGCAGCTTGGCCGGGAGGGGACAGACCTACGAGCAGTACTTC
V: TRBV4-1; J: TRBJ1-1; length: 17; D: .; size: .; CDR3: CASSQVSLAHLNTEAFF; DNA: TGCGCCAGCAGCCAAGTGTCCTTAGCACACCTGAACACTGAAGCTTTCTTT
V: TRBV25-1; J: TRBJ2-7; length: 14; D: TRBD1; size: large; CDR3: CASSEYPDRAEQYF; DNA: TGTGCCAGCAGTGAATATCCGGACAGGGCCGAGCAGTACTTC
V: TRBV4-1; J: TRBJ2-5; length: 15; D: .; size: .; CDR3: CASGQDDSRQETQYF; DNA: TGCGCCAGCGGCCAAGACGACAGTCGTCAAGAGACCCAGTACTTC